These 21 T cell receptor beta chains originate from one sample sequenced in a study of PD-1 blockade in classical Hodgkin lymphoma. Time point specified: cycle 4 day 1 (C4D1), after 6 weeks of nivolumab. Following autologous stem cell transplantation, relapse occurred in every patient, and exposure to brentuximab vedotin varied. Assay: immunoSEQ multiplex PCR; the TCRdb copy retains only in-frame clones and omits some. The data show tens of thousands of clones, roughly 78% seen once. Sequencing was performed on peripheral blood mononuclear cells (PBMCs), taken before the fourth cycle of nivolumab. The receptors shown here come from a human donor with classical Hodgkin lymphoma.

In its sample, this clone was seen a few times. The CDR3 DNA reads TGTGCCAGCAGCCAAGGTGGAGGGACGGCGAATGAAAAACTGTTTTTT. It encodes CASSQGGGTANEKLFF. The V gene is TRBV4-2, the J gene TRBJ1-4, with D maybe TRBD1 (5 bases). Germline V gene lookup returns CDR1 LGHNA and CDR2 YNFKEQ. Trimming pared 1 base from V and 5 bases from J, leaving 14 bases between. The CDR3 sequence is 16 residues long.

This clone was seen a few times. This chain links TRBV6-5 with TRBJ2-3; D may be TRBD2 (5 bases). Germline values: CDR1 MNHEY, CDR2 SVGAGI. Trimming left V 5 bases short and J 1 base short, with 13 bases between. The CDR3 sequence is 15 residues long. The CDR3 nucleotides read TGTGCCAGCAGTACCCGCGGACTTGGCACAGATACGCAGTATTTT. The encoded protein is CASSTRGLGTDTQYF.

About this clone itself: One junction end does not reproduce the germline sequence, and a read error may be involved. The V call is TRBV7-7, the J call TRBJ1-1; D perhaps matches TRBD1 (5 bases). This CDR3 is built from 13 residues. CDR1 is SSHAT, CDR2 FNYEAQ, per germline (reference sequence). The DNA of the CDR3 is TGTGCTAGCAGCTTATCCAGGGAAGGTGAAGCTTTCTTT. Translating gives CASSLSREGEAFF.

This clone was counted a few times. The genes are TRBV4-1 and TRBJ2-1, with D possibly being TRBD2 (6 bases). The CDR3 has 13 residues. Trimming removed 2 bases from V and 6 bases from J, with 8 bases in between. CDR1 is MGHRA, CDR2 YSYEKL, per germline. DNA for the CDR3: TGCGCCAGCAGCCAAATGACTAGCAATGAGCAGTTCTTC. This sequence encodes CASSQMTSNEQFF.

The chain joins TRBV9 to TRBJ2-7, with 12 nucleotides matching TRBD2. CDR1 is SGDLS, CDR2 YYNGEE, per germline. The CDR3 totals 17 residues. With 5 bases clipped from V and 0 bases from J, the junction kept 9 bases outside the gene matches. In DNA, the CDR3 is TGTGCCAGCAGTCAACTAGCGGGGGGACAATTCTCCTACGAGCAGTACTTC. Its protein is CASSQLAGGQFSYEQYF.

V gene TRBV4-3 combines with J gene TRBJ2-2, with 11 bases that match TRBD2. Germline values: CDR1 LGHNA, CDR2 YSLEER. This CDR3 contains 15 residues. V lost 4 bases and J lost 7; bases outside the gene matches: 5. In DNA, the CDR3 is TGCGCCAGCAGCCTTAGCGGGAGGGCCGACGGGGAGCTGTTTTTT. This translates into CASSLSGRADGELFF.

The CDR3, as DNA: TGTGCCAGCAGCGGGACTGGACAGACCTACGAGCAGTACTTC. This codes for CASSGTGQTYEQYF. V is TRBV9 and J is TRBJ2-7, with a weak D call TRBD1 (6 bases). With 3 bases removed from V and 2 bases from J, the gap between germline ends came to 12 bases. CDR1 SGDLS and CDR2 YYNGEE come from the germline V gene. This CDR3 comprises 14 residues.

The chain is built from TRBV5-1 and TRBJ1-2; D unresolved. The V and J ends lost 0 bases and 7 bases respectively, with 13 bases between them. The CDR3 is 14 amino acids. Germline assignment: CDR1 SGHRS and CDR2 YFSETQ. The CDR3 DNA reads TGCGCCAGCAGCTTGGGAGGGAGGATGCTTGGCTACACCTTC. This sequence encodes CASSLGGRMLGYTF.

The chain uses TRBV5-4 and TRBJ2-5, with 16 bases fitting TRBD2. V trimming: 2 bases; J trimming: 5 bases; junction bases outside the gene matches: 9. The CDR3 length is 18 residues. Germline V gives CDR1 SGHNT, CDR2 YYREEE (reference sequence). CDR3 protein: CASSFKGTSGGAGETQYF. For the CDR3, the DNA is TGTGCCAGCAGCTTCAAAGGGACTAGCGGGGGGGCCGGGGAGACCCAGTACTTC.

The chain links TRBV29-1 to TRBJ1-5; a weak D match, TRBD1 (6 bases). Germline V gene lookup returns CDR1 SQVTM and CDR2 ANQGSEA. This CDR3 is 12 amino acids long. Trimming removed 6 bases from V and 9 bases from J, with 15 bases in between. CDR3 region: CSVSQGGAPQHF. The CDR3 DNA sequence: TGCAGCGTATCACAGGGCGGAGCGCCCCAGCATTTT. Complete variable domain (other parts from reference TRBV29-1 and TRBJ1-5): SAVISQKPSRDICQRGTSLTIQCQVDSQVTMMFWYRQQPGQSLTLIATANQGSEATYESGFVIDKFPISRPNLTFSTLTVSNMSPEDSSIYLCSVSQGGAPQHFGDGTRLSIL.

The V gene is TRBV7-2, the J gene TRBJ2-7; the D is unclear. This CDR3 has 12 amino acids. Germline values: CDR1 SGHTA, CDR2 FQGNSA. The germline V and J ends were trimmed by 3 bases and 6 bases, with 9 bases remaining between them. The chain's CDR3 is CASSFALREQYF. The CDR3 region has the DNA TGTGCCAGCAGCTTTGCCCTTCGCGAGCAGTACTTC.

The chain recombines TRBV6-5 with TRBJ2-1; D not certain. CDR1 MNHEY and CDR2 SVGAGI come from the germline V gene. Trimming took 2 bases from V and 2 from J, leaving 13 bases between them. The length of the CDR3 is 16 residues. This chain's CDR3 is CASSYGSGPTYNEQFF. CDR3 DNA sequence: TGTGCCAGCAGTTACGGGTCGGGCCCGACCTACAATGAGCAGTTCTTC.

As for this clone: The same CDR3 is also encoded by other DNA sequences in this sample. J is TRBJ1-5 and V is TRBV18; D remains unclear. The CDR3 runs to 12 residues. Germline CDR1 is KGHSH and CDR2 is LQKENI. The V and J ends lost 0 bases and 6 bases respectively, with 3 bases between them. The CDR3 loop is CASSPPGQPQHF. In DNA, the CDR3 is TGTGCCAGCTCACCACCGGGTCAGCCCCAGCATTTT.

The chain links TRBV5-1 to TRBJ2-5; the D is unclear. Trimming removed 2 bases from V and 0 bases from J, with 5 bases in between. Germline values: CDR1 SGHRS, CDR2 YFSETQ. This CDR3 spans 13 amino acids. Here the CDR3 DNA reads TGCGCCAGCAGCTTTGGGGACCAAGAGACCCAGTACTTC. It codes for CASSFGDQETQYF.

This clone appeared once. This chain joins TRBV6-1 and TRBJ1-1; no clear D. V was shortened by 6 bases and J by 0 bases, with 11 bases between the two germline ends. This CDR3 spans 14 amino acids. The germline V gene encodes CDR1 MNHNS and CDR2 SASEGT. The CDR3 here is CASRRVSLNTEAFF. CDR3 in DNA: TGTGCCAGCAGGAGGGTTTCCTTGAACACTGAAGCTTTCTTT.

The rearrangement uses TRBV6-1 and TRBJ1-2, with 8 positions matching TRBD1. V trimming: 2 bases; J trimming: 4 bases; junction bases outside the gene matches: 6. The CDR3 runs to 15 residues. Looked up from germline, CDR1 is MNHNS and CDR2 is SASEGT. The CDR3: CASSEKWDRTYGYTF. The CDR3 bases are TGTGCCAGCAGTGAAAAATGGGACAGGACCTATGGCTACACCTTC.

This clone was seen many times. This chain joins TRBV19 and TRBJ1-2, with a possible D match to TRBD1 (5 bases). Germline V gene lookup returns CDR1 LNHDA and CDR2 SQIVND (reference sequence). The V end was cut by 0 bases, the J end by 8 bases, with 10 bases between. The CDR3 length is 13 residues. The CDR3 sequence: CASSIDPGIGYTF. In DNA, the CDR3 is TGTGCCAGTAGTATAGATCCAGGGATCGGCTACACCTTC.

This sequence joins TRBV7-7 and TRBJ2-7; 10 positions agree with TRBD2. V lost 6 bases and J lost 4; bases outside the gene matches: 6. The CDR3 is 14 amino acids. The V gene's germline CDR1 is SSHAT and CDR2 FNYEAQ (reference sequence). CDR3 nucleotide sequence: TGTGCCAGCAGTCCTAGCGGGAGCGGGTACGAGCAGTACTTC. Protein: CASSPSGSGYEQYF.

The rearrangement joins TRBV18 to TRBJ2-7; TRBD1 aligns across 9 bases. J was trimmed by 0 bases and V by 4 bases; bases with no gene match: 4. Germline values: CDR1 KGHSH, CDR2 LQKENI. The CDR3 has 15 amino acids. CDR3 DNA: TGTGCCAGCTCACAGAACAGGGGGCCCTCCTACGAGCAGTACTTC. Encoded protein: CASSQNRGPSYEQYF.

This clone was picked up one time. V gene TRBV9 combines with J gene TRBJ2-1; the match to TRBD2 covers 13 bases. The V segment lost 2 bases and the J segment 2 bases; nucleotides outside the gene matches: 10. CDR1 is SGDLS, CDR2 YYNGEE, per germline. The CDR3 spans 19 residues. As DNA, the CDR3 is TGTGCCAGCAGCGTTCTGGGTGACGGGACTAGCGGGGCCTACAATGAGCAGTTCTTC. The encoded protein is CASSVLGDGTSGAYNEQFF.

CDR3 protein: CASSWTSGGAFFGELFF. CDR3 in DNA: TGCGCCAGCAGCTGGACTAGCGGGGGCGCCTTTTTCGGGGAGCTGTTTTTT. The rearrangement links TRBV5-1 to TRBJ2-2; 13 bases align to TRBD2. The CDR3 has 17 residues. Germline lookup yields CDR1 SGHRS and CDR2 YFSETQ. The V gene end was trimmed by 3 bases and the J gene end by 7 bases; junction bases not matched to a gene: 9. Variable domain in full (rest from reference TRBV5-1 and TRBJ2-2): KAGVTQTPRYLIKTRGQQVTLSCSPISGHRSVSWYQQTPGQGLQFLFEYFSETQRNKGNFPGRFSGRQFSNSRSEMNVSTLELGDSALYLCASSWTSGGAFFGELFFGEGSRLTVL.